Shown below are 3 T cell receptor beta chains from a single sample sequenced in a study of cytomegalovirus exposure and HLA in healthy donors. The PCR had 60 Vbeta and 13 Jbeta primers. Data came from immunoSEQ multiplex PCR; TCRdb stores just in-frame clones and leaves some out. The sample records around 240,000 clones, around 80% being singletons. The sample taken for sequencing was PBMCs. These TCRs come from a middle-aged woman in good health and CMV-seropositive.

The rearrangement joins TRBV7-2 to TRBJ2-7, with TRBD2 matching over 10 bases. V shed 4 bases and J 6 bases; nucleotides not matched to a gene: 9. The CDR3 totals 15 residues. The germline gives CDR1 SGHTA, CDR2 FQGNSA. CDR3 DNA sequence: TGTGCCAGCAGCTCTTTACTAGCGGGGAGAGGCGAGCAGTACTTC. Residues: CASSSLLAGRGEQYF.

This CDR3 reads CAISESETGPNEQFF. DNA for the CDR3: TGTGCCATCAGTGAGTCTGAGACAGGGCCCAATGAGCAGTTCTTC. V and J are TRBV10-3 and TRBJ2-1, with 7 positions matching TRBD1. Germline V gene lookup returns CDR1 ENHRY and CDR2 SYGVKD. This CDR3 is built from 15 residues. V was pared by 0 bases and J by 6 bases, with 5 bases of the junction left unmatched.

This chain joins TRBV6-1 and TRBJ1-3; no clear D. The germline gives CDR1 MNHNS, CDR2 SASEGT. The CDR3 sequence is 12 residues long. Trimming cost V 3 bases and J 7 bases, with 7 bases left between them. CDR3 nucleotides: TGTGCCAGCAGTGAGTACAGTAACACCATATATTTT. This codes for CASSEYSNTIYF.